The source of this T cell receptor (beta chain) is a study of molecular identifiers for immune sequencing clone quantification. Across the study: Replicate runs used RNA from around 18,000 or 91,000 naive CD8 cells, which was split five ways into aliquots, and four of those aliquots were then sequenced.

Bulk TCR libraries used previously described methods and listed TCR primers. TCRdb re-analysed the PCR reads in MiXCR, keeping a single row per CDR3 protein. The sample comprises about 640,000 distinct CDR3 sequences, approximately 20% of which are singletons, and roughly 0.85% rests with the top ten. The sorting of naive CD8 T cells used the CD8+CD4-CCR7+CD45RA+ phenotype. General observations from the study: Jurkat TCR RNA that was spiked in from one cell was reportedly detectable among roughly 1 million naive cells.

V was pared by 1 base and J by 3 bases, with 2 bases of the junction left unmatched. Germline CDR1 is SNHLY and CDR2 is FYNNEI. This CDR3 contains 16 residues. Remarks on this clonotype: The antigen remains undetermined.

The source of this sequence is a human donor in good health. Some libraries in this study had Jurkat cell RNA spiked in. The chain joins TRBV2 to TRBJ2-3; 12 positions agree with TRBD2. The sequenced sample consisted of naive CD8+ T cells from blood, with Jurkat cell RNA spiked in. Noted subset: FACS-sorted CD8+CD4-CCR7+CD45RA+ naive T cells. The CDR3 sequence: CASSEGLAGETDTQYF. The CDR3, as DNA: TGTGCCAGCAGTGAAGGACTAGCGGGAGAAACAGATACGCAGTATTTT.